This T cell receptor (beta chain) was observed in a study of shared clonotypes between healthy human individuals. Comments on this clone: The antigen remains undetermined. The same CDR3 arises from other DNA sequences in this sample as well.

Naivety among CD8 cells was defined by CD45RO negativity and positive CCR7 selection, thereby excluding terminally differentiated effector memory CD45RA+ cells. Method: immunoSEQ multiplex PCR; TCRdb's copy keeps in-frame clones and lacks some. The sample has millions of clones, approximately 95% seen once. The germline V gene encodes CDR1 SQVTM and CDR2 ANQGSEA. This CDR3 spans 10 amino acids. V lost 1 base, J lost 5 bases, and 2 bases lay in between. Broader study findings: Among donors, clonotype sharing was expected to be affected by sequencing depth.

The clonotype comes from a man between 18 and 35 years old in good health. The V gene is TRBV29-1, the J gene TRBJ2-5; no definite D call. Sequenced sample: naive CD8+ T cells sorted from blood. The CDR3 protein is CSVEGETQYF. The CDR3 DNA reads as TGCAGCGTTGAAGGGGAGACCCAGTACTTC.